This T cell receptor beta chain appears in the sequencing data of a study of shared clonotypes between healthy human individuals (dated by TCRdb to the early 2020s). Broadly, across the study: A couple of women and a few men aged 18 to 49 years were included in the cohort. To increase sequencing depth and limit assay-specific biases, TCR repertoire library preparation and sequencing were carried out by different laboratories using diverse techniques. Per donor, leukapheresis produced somewhere between about 0.8 and 9.5 billion PBMCs. For each donor, CD4 naive and CD4 memory were each run on three plates, CD8 naive on two plates, and CD8 memory on one plate. The study deeply sequenced blood TCR repertoires of five healthy adults to estimate repertoire size and the extent of clonotype sharing between individuals. What the authors observed across the whole study: Sampling was limited to blood, and TCR repertoires in tissue likely differ from TCR repertoires in blood. The genetic and exposure-history diversity represented was limited by the small number of donors. Compared with non-shared clonotypes, clonotypes shared by all four sorted-subset donors had higher generation probabilities. When several donors were compared, the shared fraction of clonotypes was around 4.6% for naive CD4, around 4% for naive CD8, 2% to 2.5% for memory CD4, and 0.35% to 0.4% for memory CD8. Rarefaction of sorted-subset datasets indicated incomplete sequencing despite the large sequencing depth. Based on pairwise subsampling, the degree of clonotype sharing among donors was expected to be affected by sequencing depth. Naive subsets generally had larger estimated clonotype richness than memory subsets.

The germline V gene encodes CDR1 SGHDT and CDR2 YYEEEE. Trimming removed 2 bases from V and 9 bases from J; the gene matches leave 5 bases unexplained. The CDR3 goes from the cysteine to the phenylalanine over 16 residues. Just CDR3 DNA is preserved here, 48 bases in frame from base 1. TCR CDR3 regions were amplified from genomic DNA by multiplex PCR using the deep immunoSEQ assay. Genomic DNA extracted from each cell subset was distributed evenly over all wells of several immunoSEQ 96-well plates, and each plate served as one replicate. For sorted subsets, around 200 ng genomic DNA, equal to approximately 30,000 T cell genomes, was loaded into each replicate PCR. Purified libraries were quantified with a Qubit 3.0 fluorometer, sized on a Bioanalyzer 2100, and re-quantified with the KAPA Library Quantification kit. Each immunoSEQ 96-well plate was sequenced on its own single-read 150-cycle Illumina NextSeq 550 flow cell. Under the source paper's analysis protocol: Because only junctional sequences without quality scores were contained in the immunoSEQ output, filtering matching that applied to full-length reads could not be performed. To assign V/J genes and CDR3, sequences were annotated against IMGT germline references using PyIR, a Python wrapper for IgBLAST v1.9. Reads were filtered out if the reads had weak V/J assignments (E-value above 1e-6), no CDR3, stop codons, out-of-frame junctions, or ambiguous translated residues. V3J clonotypes were defined as sequences sharing an identical inferred V gene, J gene, and CDR3 amino acid sequence. The percentage overlap between two repertoires was calculated by dividing the number of shared unique clonotypes by the size of the smaller repertoire. Richness of each repertoire was evaluated using RTK rarefaction, the Chao1 estimator, and Recon v2.1 estimates of unobserved clonotypes. Generation probabilities were computed with OLGA for all TCRbeta clonotypes obtained by the gDNA method from a handful of donors. TCRdb mirrors the immuneACCESS table, restricted to in-frame sequences. Some clones are absent from its copies; in checked studies, under half trace to an unresolved V gene, and the reason for the others is unknown. Clone size and V and J calls were adopted from that table, with D and trimming inferred from the DNA. Present in this sample are 2,500,000 or so clones, just over 90% of which were seen just once. The top ten hold about 0.13% of the sample.

This clone was detected once. The target of this receptor is not known. No base quality values were provided; no much bigger clone lies one nucleotide off. Healthy HIV-negative adults with no recently reported acute infections or vaccinations were included as donors. Every donor was a Caucasian adult living in Nashville, Tennessee, USA. CD4+ T cells were enriched by magnetic negative selection, after which naive cells were positively selected on CD45RA and the negative fraction was taken as the memory subset. Blood was obtained by leukapheresis, after which PBMCs were separated by Ficoll-Histopaque density gradient centrifugation and cryopreserved in liquid nitrogen vapor phase. Analytical flow cytometry was used to check the purity and quantity of every magnetically sorted T cell population. Each sorted fraction had its genomic DNA isolated and then quantified by UV absorbance on a Nanodrop 2000c.

The V and J genes are TRBV5-6 and TRBJ2-2; TRBD2 fits 15 bases in the junction. Sequencing input: naive CD4+ T cells sorted from blood. This specimen's cell subset or site label, per the study, means: CD45RA+ positively selected. The TCR originated in a man between 18 and 29 years old in good health. The DNA sequence is TGTGCCAGCAGCTTCGGACTAGCGGGAGGGCCCCGGGAGCTGTTTTTT. It specifies CASSFGLAGGPRELFF.